Detailed here is one T cell receptor beta chain. Its antigen is unknown. Base qualities are not provided; no much larger clone lies one nucleotide away. The data derive from a study of cytomegalovirus exposure and HLA in healthy donors (dated by TCRdb to the late 2010s). For the study in its entirety: According to an earlier analysis of 550 to 750 of the donors, about 180 million T cells yielded 90 million to 130 million unique TCR beta sequences and about 300 Gb of sequence data. An early release covering roughly 580 HLA-typed donors comprised about 310 gigabases of sequencing data and some 79 million unique TCR sequences. Of the roughly 400 genotyped donors, roughly 85% fell in the genetic ancestry cluster associated with self-reported Caucasian donors. The study aimed to test whether cataloging public T cell receptors could reveal signatures of past pathogen exposure. The T cell repertoires of under 750 subjects were profiled by immunosequencing and related to cytomegalovirus serostatus. Along with the roughly 670-subject first cohort, a separate validation cohort of over a hundred different subjects was used. To predict cytomegalovirus infection status, the study brought together high-throughput TCR immunosequencing, statistical association of individual TCRs with disease status, and machine learning. A later analysis re-examined previously published TCR beta repertoires from more than 550 donors and added high-resolution HLA genotyping to investigate patterns of TCR occurrence. The later analysis used no new phenotypic data to find candidate immune exposures, relying instead on TCR beta sequences and their occurrence across donors. An earlier analysis of 500 to 650 of the donors applied high-throughput TCR beta sequencing to assess whether each TCR beta V gene segment acted as functional or pseudogenic. Donor age, sex, ethnicity and CMV serostatus were collected together with the repertoire data. Genome-wide SNP genotypes for about 60% of the roughly 670 donors were used in a later genetic analysis, which treated that subset as a discovery cohort. All discovery cohort repertoires had been generated on a single sequencing platform. HLA typing included class I and class II loci at four-digit resolution. The number of typed donors differed by locus: about 620-640 for A, B, C, DRB1 and DQB1; about 520 for DQA1; some 610 for DPA1; and 450 to 480 for DPB1. Several DR-DQ haplotypes were treated as single units for association and clustering because of strong linkage in the cohort. Among about 390 genotyped donors of the cohort, an average of roughly 240,000 unique TCR beta nucleotide sequences were sequenced per donor, about a sixth of them non-productive. General findings and caveats noted by the study authors: In a later genetic analysis, a missense DCLRE1C variant was associated with V-gene and J-gene trimming of TCR beta chains, and the association was replicated in an independent cohort. Compared with equally common non-associated chains, HLA-associated TCR beta chains in a later analysis were more clonally expanded and had lower generation probabilities. In this cohort, only TCR beta chains were sequenced, and detectable features were limited by the absence of alpha or paired-chain data. A further reported finding was that TCR beta sequences accurately predicted the HLA-A and HLA-B alleles for most subjects in the first cohort. Compared with the roughly 670-donor mean, donors in an Asian-associated ancestry cluster had fewer N-insertions in productive TCRs, according to a later genetic analysis. When HLA alleles, especially DR and DQ, strongly co-occurred, attributing TCR associations to individual alleles was difficult. The authors suggested that the approach could potentially be extended to other disease states and immunological phenotypes. Broadly in line with IMGT annotations, most TCR beta V segments showed up in productive rearrangements about 87% or about 30% of the time in an earlier analysis of some 590 of the donors. The presence/absence analyses assumed that sequencing depth was roughly uniform across donors, and that assumption may not be true. Because counts were too low, some 16 rarely observed V segments, including chromosome 9 orphons, were excluded from the earlier analysis of around 640 of the donors. A few of the identified cytomegalovirus-associated TCR beta chains were confirmed in vitro to be specific for cytomegalovirus antigens. Correlated functional status among segregating V segments might reflect linkage disequilibrium, but an unknown experimental factor could not be ruled out. Because HLA typing was unavailable for some donors at each locus, only the typed subset was used in association tests. At a false discovery rate of 0.05, a later analysis linked 16,951 TCR beta sequences to specific HLA alleles. The study gave a list of under 200 TCR beta chains associated with cytomegalovirus. Some IMGT-functional V segments, including TRBV6-2 and TRBV6-3, could not be distinguished by the 87-base-pair reads and were therefore excluded. Immune exposure information for the cohort was limited to CMV serostatus. In a later analysis, most CMV-associated TCR beta chains were found to appear HLA-restricted, with HLA associations seemingly driven largely by CMV exposure. The sequencing pipeline was judged likely to have produced a cluster of highly shared sequence variants as a technical artifact. In a later analysis, several top co-occurrence clusters were reported to appear linked to parvovirus B19, influenza, CMV and Epstein-Barr virus. Cytomegalovirus status was reported to be diagnosed by the classifier with high specificity and sensitivity in both the original and validation cohorts. A later analysis found that TCR association rates varied across HLA loci, with DRB1 alleles showing the most associated TCRs and HLA-C alleles the fewest. Most TCR sequences were seen in very few donors, while some public TCRs were found in many individuals.

Reading the germline V gene gives CDR1 SNHLY and CDR2 FYNNEI. The V end loses 6 bases and the J end loses 6 bases, and a stretch of 17 bases separates them. The CDR3 holds 14 amino acids from the cysteine to the phenylalanine. Only CDR3 DNA remains: 42 bases, in frame from the first base. The library was built by means of the immunoSEQ multiplex PCR assay. For the multiplex PCR, a mixture combining 60 forward primers for TCR Vbeta segments and 13 reverse primers for TCR Jbeta segments was used. The CDR3 region of rearranged TCR beta genes was amplified from genomic DNA by a multiplex PCR assay. Amplified TCR beta libraries were sequenced as 87-base-pair reads on the Illumina HiSeq System. The study's processing was this. In a later analysis, tens of millions of unique TCR beta chains were counted across the 500 to 850 repertoires, and roughly 11 million of these chains were shared by at least two donors. Raw reads were error-corrected and collapsed into unique sequences by a nearest-neighbor algorithm in which closely related sequences were merged to remove PCR and sequencing errors. To assign V, D and J gene segments, CDR3 sequences were aligned to IMGT reference sequences. For a sequence to be retained, a match of at least six nucleotides to both a V gene segment and a J gene segment was required. Rearrangements were called productive when the CDR3 lacked stop codons and stayed in frame with V and J; all others were non-productive. CDR3 was defined according to IMGT convention as the region running from the second conserved V-encoded cysteine to the conserved J-encoded phenylalanine. In an earlier analysis of roughly 610 of the donors, sequences lacking an unambiguous match to a single V gene segment were excluded. In an earlier analysis of some 590 of the donors, V segments were called functional above 56.7% productive rearrangements and were called segregating when the between-donor standard deviation exceeded 5%. A statistical classification framework was developed to diagnose cytomegalovirus status using the catalog of TCR beta chain sequences. A later analysis assigned V and J genes by comparing TCR nucleotide sequences with IMGT/GENE-DB human TR gene sequences. Using the TCRdist pipeline, a later analysis assigned CDR3 sequences along with most-parsimonious VDJ recombination scenarios. In a later analysis, each TCR beta chain was defined by its CDR3 amino acid sequence together with its V-gene family, and reads lacking a unique V-gene family were excluded. In a later analysis, 500 to 650 highly shared, low-generation-probability nucleotide sequences were removed to address suspected cross-contamination and a sequencing artifact. In a later analysis, a clonal expansion index was calculated for each public chain from normalized within-repertoire ranks of inferred template counts. Generation probabilities in a later analysis came from a VDJ recombination model fitted to out-of-frame rearrangements, and those results were checked against IGoR. In a later analysis, hypergeometric tests were used to score TCR-TCR, TCR-HLA and TCR-CMV co-occurrence, with a repertoire-size bias correction applied to TCR pairs. In a later analysis, false discovery rates were estimated by permuting HLA or CMV assignments 20 times. In a later analysis, co-occurring TCRs were grouped with DBSCAN, and TCRdist sequence similarity was added when clustering was performed within HLA-allele-positive subsets. Repertoires with fewer than 30,000 or more than 120,000 public chains, plus five repertoires with anomalous nucleotide sharing, were excluded from co-occurrence clustering. Held by TCRdb, this immuneACCESS table contains in-frame sequences only and omits some clones. Under half of the omission traces to an unresolved V gene where checked; the cause of the rest is unknown. That table supplies the V and J calls and clone size; D and trimming were determined from the DNA. In all, the sample holds approximately 200,000 clones, and approximately 78% of those were seen once. 6.5% of the sample comes from the top ten.

The cohort consisted of approximately 690 healthy bone marrow donors. At the time of sampling, all cohort members were nominally healthy, though unrecorded immune exposures were likely present. The donor tested CMV seropositive, placing the donor among the 310 or so seropositive members of the cohort. A peripheral blood sample was collected from each donor, and TCR beta sequencing was performed on peripheral blood mononuclear cells. The Qiagen DNeasy Blood Extraction Kit was used to extract genomic DNA from the blood cell samples. The material sequenced was PBMCs. The receptor chain draws on TRBV2 and TRBJ1-2; TRBD1 is possibly the D segment (6 matching bases). The sequence came from a woman aged 45-65 years in good health and CMV-seropositive. The CDR3 here reads CASRWAGVMHGYTF. The bases are TGTGCCAGCAGGTGGGCAGGGGTCATGCATGGCTACACCTTC.